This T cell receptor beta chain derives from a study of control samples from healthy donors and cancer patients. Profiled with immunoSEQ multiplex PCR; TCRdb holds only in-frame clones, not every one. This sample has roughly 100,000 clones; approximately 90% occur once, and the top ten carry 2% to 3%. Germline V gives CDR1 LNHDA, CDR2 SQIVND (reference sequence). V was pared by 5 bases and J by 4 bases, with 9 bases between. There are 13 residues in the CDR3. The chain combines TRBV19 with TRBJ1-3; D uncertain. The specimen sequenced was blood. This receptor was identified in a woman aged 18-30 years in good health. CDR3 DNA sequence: TGTGCCAGTAGTGTCGTTAGGGGAAACACCATATATTTT. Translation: CASSVVRGNTIYF.